This is a list of T cell receptor beta chains from one sample in a study of beta chain features in type 1 diabetes. The table came from immunoSEQ multiplex PCR; TCRdb's copy has only in-frame clones and leaves some out. The sample shows around 450,000 clones, around 10% of them seen only once. Sequenced: naive CD4+ T cells from blood. The receptors come from a woman aged 18 to 35 in good health. Each CDR3 is given with its conserved first and last residue. D genes are given only for firm matches. Part of the rows lack a size; the others show once, few, many or a class for expanded clones.

NA	TRBV7-2	TRBJ1-4	NA	TGTGCCAGCAGCCCAGATTACGCGGCTAATGAAAAACTGTTTTTT	CASSPDYAANEKLFF
few	TRBV4-3	TRBJ2-7	TRBD2	TGCGCCAGCAGCCAAGGACTAGCGGGAGTGGGCTACGAGCAGTACTTC	CASSQGLAGVGYEQYF
NA	TRBV2	TRBJ2-6	NA	TGTGCCAGCAGTGCCGGACAGGGAGGGGACTCTGGGGCCAACGTCCTGACTTTC	CASSAGQGGDSGANVLTF
NA	TRBV7-6	TRBJ2-3	TRBD2	TGTGCCAGCAGCCCTCACCCGGGCGGTAGCGGGAGAGATACGCAGTATTTT	CASSPHPGGSGRDTQYF
few	TRBV30	TRBJ1-5	NA	TGTGCCTGGAGTCCCTATACACGGAATCAGCCCCAGCATTTT	CAWSPYTRNQPQHF
NA	TRBV30	TRBJ1-1	NA	TGTGCCTGGAGTCGGCAGGAGCATGGTGAAGCTTTCTTT	CAWSRQEHGEAFF
few	TRBV19	TRBJ1-1	NA	TGTGCCAGTAGCATGATAGCTAACACTGAAGCTTTCTTT	CASSMIANTEAFF
NA	TRBV20-1	TRBJ1-2	NA	TGCAGTGCTAGCAGGGGCTATGGCTACACCTTC	CSASRGYGYTF
once	TRBV4-3	TRBJ2-3	TRBD2	TGCGCCAGCAGCCCGGGACTAGCGGGGGGACTCACAGATACGCAGTATTTT	CASSPGLAGGLTDTQYF
NA	TRBV30	TRBJ1-5	NA	TGTGCCTGGAGTTCCTCGAGGACGGGGGGAGTAGGGTCCCAGCATTTT	CAWSSSRTGGVGSQHF
NA	TRBV5-4	TRBJ2-3	TRBD2	TGTGCCAGCAGGGTGACGGGGGGGAAAGATACGCAGTATTTT	CASRVTGGKDTQYF
few	TRBV7-9	TRBJ2-2	NA	TGTGCCAGCTACTACTTGGGGACCGGGGAGCTGTTTTTT	CASYYLGTGELFF
NA	TRBV30	TRBJ1-2	NA	TGTGCCTGGAGTGTGACACAGGGACTATTATCCTATGGCTACACCTTC	CAWSVTQGLLSYGYTF
NA	TRBV30	TRBJ2-1	NA	TGTGCCTTCCTCACGGGACCTTCCAATGAGCAGTTCTTC	CAFLTGPSNEQFF
few	TRBV7-9	TRBJ1-4	TRBD1	TGTGCCAGCAAAGAACAGGGGACTGCCGAAAAACTGTTTTTT	CASKEQGTAEKLFF
few	TRBV19	TRBJ2-1	NA	TGTGCCAGTAGCTATCGGAGCTCCTACAATGAGCAGTTCTTC	CASSYRSSYNEQFF
NA	TRBV5-4	TRBJ2-2	NA	TGTGCCAGCAGCCCGCCTGGACACTGGAACACCGGGGAGCTGTTTTTT	CASSPPGHWNTGELFF
few	TRBV2	TRBJ1-4	NA	TGTGCCAGCTACCAGGGTCCTGGGAATGAAAAACTGTTTTTT	CASYQGPGNEKLFF
few	TRBV7-2	TRBJ2-1	NA	TGTGCCAGCAGTTTAGGGGTTCTACAGGGCAATGAGCAGTTCTTC	CASSLGVLQGNEQFF
NA	TRBV7-9	TRBJ1-1	NA	TGTGCCAGCAGCTTATATCTCGCCCGGTCCCGAACCTCGAACACTGAAGCTTTCTTT	CASSLYLARSRTSNTEAFF
NA	TRBV21-1	TRBJ2-7	NA	TGTGCCAGCAGTAGGGGGCGATACGAGCAGTACTTC	CASSRGRYEQYF
few	TRBV7-2	TRBJ2-1	NA	TGTGCCAGCAGCTCGGACGGAGGCTACAATGAGCAGTTCTTC	CASSSDGGYNEQFF
NA	TRBV7-9	TRBJ2-5	TRBD2	TGTGCCAGCAGCATAGGACTAGCGGTCCAAGAGACCCAGTACTTC	CASSIGLAVQETQYF
NA	TRBV25-1	TRBJ1-2	TRBD1	TGTGCCAGCAGTGCGGGGACAGACTATGGCTACACCTTC	CASSAGTDYGYTF
NA	TRBV7-2	TRBJ1-6	NA	TGTGCCAGCAGCTTAGGTTCACCCCTCCACTTT	CASSLGSPLHF
few	TRBV7-9	TRBJ2-3	NA	TGTGCCAGCACGCCTGGGTCCGGTACTAGCACAGATACGCAGTATTTT	CASTPGSGTSTDTQYF
few	TRBV13	TRBJ2-2	NA	TGTGCCAGCAGCTCCCACCACAAGGTCACCGGGGAGCTGTTTTTT	CASSSHHKVTGELFF
NA	TRBV18	TRBJ2-7	TRBD2	TGTGCCAGCTCACCGGGAGGCGGGAGTACCTCCTACGAGCAGTACTTC	CASSPGGGSTSYEQYF
few	TRBV19	TRBJ1-2	NA	TGTGCCAGTAGGATTGACAGACCTAACTATGGCTACACCTTC	CASRIDRPNYGYTF
few	TRBV28	TRBJ2-3	NA	TGTGCCAGCGTCCCACGGATGGGCACAGATACGCAGTATTTT	CASVPRMGTDTQYF
few	TRBV9	TRBJ2-1	NA	TGTGCCAGCAGCGTACAGGGACACAATGAGCAGTTCTTC	CASSVQGHNEQFF
few	TRBV5-1	TRBJ2-7	NA	TGCGCCAGCAGCGCCCTGGAGAAGCTCTACGAGCAGTACTTC	CASSALEKLYEQYF
NA	TRBV28	TRBJ2-3	NA	TGTGCCAGCAGTTCCCCACGATTCGCGGATACGCAGTATTTT	CASSSPRFADTQYF
few	TRBV9	TRBJ2-5	TRBD2	TGTGCCAGCAGCGTGGGACTAGGACAAGAGACCCAGTACTTC	CASSVGLGQETQYF
NA	TRBV19	TRBJ2-1	TRBD2	TGTGCCAGTAGTCTCATCCTAGCGGTGGGCCGGGATGAGCAGTTCTTC	CASSLILAVGRDEQFF
few	TRBV10-3	TRBJ2-7	TRBD1	TGTGCCATCACCCTCGGGACAGGGTCGGACGAGCAGTACTTC	CAITLGTGSDEQYF
few	TRBV4-2	TRBJ2-1	TRBD2	TGTGCCAGCAGCCTATGGGCTAGCGGGATTGACAATGAGCAGTTCTTC	CASSLWASGIDNEQFF
many	TRBV13	TRBJ1-3	NA	TGTGCCAGCAGCTTTACCAGTACTGGAAACACCATATATTTT	CASSFTSTGNTIYF
few	TRBV11-3	TRBJ2-1	TRBD2	TGTGCCAGCAGCACCTATAGCGGGACGAATGAGCAGTTCTTC	CASSTYSGTNEQFF
few	TRBV4-2	TRBJ2-1	TRBD2	TGTGCCAGCAGCCCGTCCGGGACTAGCGAGCAGTTCTTC	CASSPSGTSEQFF
NA	TRBV7-9	TRBJ1-1	NA	TGTGCCAGCAGCCCCCGACAGAATTTGAACACTGAAGCTTTCTTT	CASSPRQNLNTEAFF
NA	TRBV14	TRBJ2-7	NA	TGTGCCAGCAGCCGACTGCCCTACGAGCAGTACTTC	CASSRLPYEQYF
NA	TRBV7-2	TRBJ2-5	TRBD2	TGTGCCAGCAGCAAGGGGCGTAGCGGGGGGGGTCAAGAGACCCAGTACTTC	CASSKGRSGGGQETQYF
many	TRBV9	TRBJ2-1	NA	TGTGCCAGCAGCGTACTAAGGACTTCCAATGAGCAGTTCTTC	CASSVLRTSNEQFF
few	TRBV28	TRBJ2-5	TRBD2	TGTGCCAGCAGACTAGCGGGGGGCTCGAAAGAGACCCAGTACTTC	CASRLAGGSKETQYF
many	TRBV30	TRBJ2-7	NA	TGTGCCTGGAGGGACGGGCCCGCAGCTTACGAGCAGTACTTC	CAWRDGPAAYEQYF
NA	TRBV19	TRBJ2-1	NA	TGTGCCAGTAGCGACTACAGCGTTCCCTACAATGAGCAGTTCTTC	CASSDYSVPYNEQFF
NA	TRBV4-3	TRBJ2-2	NA	TGCGCCAGCAGCCAAGTGGCAGTAGGTACCGGGGAGCTGTTTTTT	CASSQVAVGTGELFF
many	TRBV29-1	TRBJ2-3	NA	TGCAGCGTTGATTCGGTAGCGGGCACAGATACGCAGTATTTT	CSVDSVAGTDTQYF
few	TRBV5-1	TRBJ2-3	TRBD1	TGCGCCAGCAGCTTGGCGGACAGGACCCCAGATACGCAGTATTTT	CASSLADRTPDTQYF
few	TRBV29-1	TRBJ1-1	NA	TGCAGCGTTGAGGGCAGACCTAACACTGAAGCTTTCTTT	CSVEGRPNTEAFF
few	TRBV4-2	TRBJ1-4	NA	TGTGCCAGCAGCCAGGCGGCAGCGGGGAGTAATGAAAAACTGTTTTTT	CASSQAAAGSNEKLFF
NA	TRBV2	TRBJ2-3	NA	TGTGCCAGCAGATACGACAGGAACACAGATACGCAGTATTTT	CASRYDRNTDTQYF